Detailed here is one T cell receptor beta chain. Its specificity is not known. The PCR was carried out with 60 Vbeta primers and 13 Jbeta primers. TCRdb keeps only in-frame clones here, not all; method: immunoSEQ multiplex PCR. The sample carries approximately 120,000 clones, 77% recorded once. The data originate from a study of cytomegalovirus exposure and HLA in healthy donors. Broader study findings: Cytomegalovirus association was listed for 164 TCR beta chains. Association of a missense DCLRE1C variant with TCR beta V- and J-gene trimming was reported in a later analysis.

The sequence was collected from a woman aged 40 to 50 in good health and CMV-seropositive. The sequenced material came from PBMCs.

The CDR3 bases are TGTGCCAGCAGGGTGTCCGTCCGGGGTCAGCCCCAGCATTTT. This codes for CASRVSVRGQPQHF. The chain carries TRBV28 and TRBJ1-5; D not resolved. The CDR3 consists of 14 residues. Looked up from germline, CDR1 is MDHEN and CDR2 is SYDVKM. Trimming stripped 6 bases from V and 6 bases from J, with 15 bases between. The variable domain in full, with the rest retrieved from reference TRBV28 and TRBJ1-5, is DVKVTQSSRYLVKRTGEKVFLECVQDMDHENMFWYRQDPGLGLRLIYFSYDVKMKEKGDIPEGYSVSREKKERFSLILESASTNQTSMYLCASRVSVRGQPQHFGDGTRLSIL.